The 10 T cell receptor beta chains below all came from one sample that was sequenced in a study of cytomegalovirus exposure and HLA in healthy donors. PCR used 60 Vbeta primers and 13 Jbeta primers. The method was immunoSEQ multiplex PCR; TCRdb's version includes in-frame clones alone and lacks a portion of them. The repertoire has some 180,000 clones, around 80% of them found once; the top ten carry around 1.2%. The sequenced material came from PBMCs. The receptors shown here come from a girl aged 2-9 years in good health and CMV-seropositive.

The genes are TRBV5-1 and TRBJ1-6; TRBD1 might be the D (5 bases). V lost 5 bases, J lost 6 bases, and 18 bases lay in between. Per the germline V gene, CDR1 is SGHRS and CDR2 is YFSETQ. The CDR3 sequence is 16 residues long. The CDR3 coding sequence is TGCGCCAGCAGTTCGCGGGGGGGACTGAGTAATTCACCCCTCCACTTT. Translation gives CASSSRGGLSNSPLHF.

J is TRBJ2-1 and V is TRBV28; TRBD1 matches at 9 bases. The ends lost 5 bases at V and 7 bases at J; junction bases unmatched: 12. Germline V gene data show CDR1 as MDHEN and CDR2 as SYDVKM. The CDR3 spans 16 residues. CDR3 residues: CASSPTRQGVRNEQFF. In nucleotides, the CDR3 is TGTGCCAGCAGTCCCACTAGACAGGGGGTGAGGAATGAGCAGTTCTTC.

The chain is built from TRBV14 and TRBJ2-3; 7 nucleotides align to TRBD2. The CDR3 length is 13 residues. Germline V CDR1 and CDR2: SGHDN, FVKESK. V was clipped by 4 bases and J by 9 bases; unmatched bases: 7. The CDR3 loop reads CASSLGLPGTQYF. In DNA, the CDR3 is TGTGCCAGCAGCCTGGGACTACCGGGCACGCAGTATTTT. Using reference TRBV14 and TRBJ2-3 for the parts outside the CDR3, the full variable domain is EAGVTQFPSHSVIEKGQTVTLRCDPISGHDNLYWYRRVMGKEIKFLLHFVKESKQDESGMPNNRFLAERTGGTYSTLKVQPAELEDSGVYFCASSLGLPGTQYFGPGTRLTVL.

The V gene is TRBV15, the J gene TRBJ2-7, with 11 bases lining up with TRBD2. The V segment lost 1 base and the J segment 3 bases; nucleotides outside the gene matches: 17. Germline-derived CDR1 and CDR2 are LNHNV and YYDKDF (reference sequence). This CDR3 comprises 20 residues. The CDR3 nucleotides are TGTGCCACCAGCAGAGGTACACAGAGATTAGCGGGAGGGATTCTCTACGAGCAGTACTTC. This codes for CATSRGTQRLAGGILYEQYF. Variable domain in full (rest from reference TRBV15 and TRBJ2-7): DAMVIQNPRYQVTQFGKPVTLSCSQTLNHNVMYWYQQKSSQAPKLLFHYYDKDFNNEADTPDNFQSRRPNTSFCFLDIRSPGLGDTAMYLCATSRGTQRLAGGILYEQYFGPGTRLTVT.

This chain connects TRBV12-2 to TRBJ2-7; TRBD1 is the table's D call, not checked against the DNA. TRBV12-2 represents a pseudogene. The CDR3 extends over 16 amino acids. CDR3 nucleotide sequence: TGTGCAAGTCGCTTAGGGACCAGGGAAACAGACTACGAGCAGTACTTC. Translated: CASRLGTRETDYEQYF.

CDR3 protein: CASGFRFFRDRGDYSNQPQHF. The CDR3 DNA follows: TGTGCTAGTGGTTTTAGGTTTTTCCGAGACAGGGGGGATTATAGCAATCAGCCCCAGCATTTT. The chain has TRBV12-5 and TRBJ1-5; 9 bases are a match to TRBD1. The J segment lost 0 bases and the V segment lost 3 bases, leaving 18 bases of the junction unmatched. The CDR3 totals 21 residues. Germline assignment: CDR1 LGHNT and CDR2 FRNRAP.

V gene TRBV7-7 combines with J gene TRBJ2-3, with 10 bases fitting TRBD2. Germline CDR1 SSHAT, CDR2 FNYEAQ (reference sequence). V trimming: 1 base; J trimming: 4 bases; junction bases outside the gene matches: 2. This CDR3 contains 15 residues. The CDR3 coding sequence is TGTGCCAGCAGCTTAGGAGCGGGGGGGTCAGATACGCAGTATTTT. Protein: CASSLGAGGSDTQYF.

The chain joins TRBV4-1 to TRBJ1-2; no firm D call. The germline V gene encodes CDR1 MGHRA and CDR2 YSYEKL. The germline V and J ends were trimmed by 0 bases and 8 bases, with 13 bases remaining between them. The CDR3 covers 14 residues. Written as DNA, the CDR3 is TGCGCCAGCAGCCAAGACCCCGGCGGTTTGGGCTACACCTTC. This sequence encodes CASSQDPGGLGYTF.

The chain combines TRBV27 with TRBJ1-5, with D possibly TRBD1 on 6 matching bases. Trimming pared 5 bases from V and 2 bases from J, leaving 16 bases between. Germline CDR1 reads MNHEY; CDR2 reads SMNVEV (reference sequence). CDR3 length equals 16 residues. CDR3 sequence: CASSTRQGWGNQPQHF. CDR3 DNA: TGTGCCAGCAGTACTCGCCAGGGGTGGGGCAATCAGCCCCAGCATTTT.

This chain links TRBV5-1 with TRBJ2-7; tentatively, D is TRBD1 (6 bases). The V end was cut by 0 bases, the J end by 3 bases, with 10 bases between. This CDR3 comprises 14 residues. Looked up from germline, CDR1 is SGHRS and CDR2 is YFSETQ. CDR3 coding DNA: TGCGCCAGCAGCTTGGGACAGGATCTCTACGAGCAGTACTTC. Encoded protein: CASSLGQDLYEQYF.